Shown below are 22 T cell receptor beta chains from a single sample sequenced in a study of PD-L1 blockade in urothelial cancer. Time point given: peripheral blood 6 weeks after treatment start. Clones were read by immunoSEQ multiplex PCR, and TCRdb kept only the in-frame ones, dropping some. The sample lists about 91,000 clones, roughly 80% seen once, with roughly 8% in the top ten. Sequenced here: PBMCs, sampled around atezolizumab (anti-PD-L1) treatment. Every receptor here comes from a man in his 70s with urothelial cancer.

The chain is built from TRBV30 and TRBJ2-6; 7 bases are a match to TRBD2. This CDR3 has 14 residues. Germline V CDR1 and CDR2: GTSNPN, SVGIG (reference sequence). The ends lost 6 bases at V and 2 bases at J; junction bases unmatched: 4. CDR3 DNA: TGTGCCTGCTCTAGCGGTCCTGGGGCCAACGTCCTGACTTTC. As protein: CACSSGPGANVLTF.

J is TRBJ1-2 and V is TRBV5-1; tentative D call: TRBD1 (5 bases). Germline values: CDR1 SGHRS, CDR2 YFSETQ. This CDR3 spans 12 amino acids. Trimming shortened V by 3 bases and J by 5 bases, and 8 bases separated the two germline ends. CDR3 in DNA: TGCGCCAGCAGCTCGGACAAGTATGGCTACACCTTC. Translating it yields CASSSDKYGYTF.

V is TRBV19 and J is TRBJ2-2; TRBD1 matches 9 bases. CDR1 is LNHDA, CDR2 SQIVND, per germline (reference sequence). The CDR3 sequence is 14 residues long. Trimming cost V 6 bases and J 6 bases; bases outside gene matches: 5. The chain's CDR3 is CASRYRGLSGELFF. The CDR3 DNA reads TGTGCCAGTAGATACAGGGGGCTCTCCGGGGAGCTGTTTTTT.

The chain is built from TRBV5-5 and TRBJ2-2, with D possibly being TRBD1 (7 bases). Trimming stripped 4 bases from V and 4 bases from J, with 17 bases between. This CDR3 region has 16 residues. Germline loops: CDR1 SGHKS, CDR2 YYEKEE (reference sequence). Here the CDR3 DNA reads TGTGCCAGCAGCGTTCAGGGGGGCACCATCACCGGGGAGCTGTTTTTT. This codes for CASSVQGGTITGELFF.

The J gene is TRBJ2-7, the V gene TRBV9; 15 nucleotides align to TRBD2. The CDR3 is 15 residues long. V shed 4 bases and J 7 bases; nucleotides not matched to a gene: 6. CDR1 is SGDLS, CDR2 YYNGEE, per germline. The DNA for the CDR3 is TGTGCCAGCAGCCCTGGACTAGCGGGAGGGAGTGAGCAGTACTTC. Amino acid sequence: CASSPGLAGGSEQYF.

This clone was picked up many times. The genes are TRBV7-6 and TRBJ2-7; tentative D call: TRBD2 (6 bases). V was trimmed by 4 bases and J by 4 bases, leaving 11 bases between them. Germline CDR1 is SGHVS and CDR2 is FNYEAQ. This CDR3 is built from 13 residues. The CDR3 reads CASSWGDGYEQYF. CDR3 DNA sequence: TGTGCCAGCAGCTGGGGGGACGGTTACGAGCAGTACTTC.

The chain joins TRBV20-1 to TRBJ2-1; TRBD1 is a possible D gene (5 bases). V was shortened by 5 bases and J by 9 bases, with 11 bases between the two germline ends. The CDR3 consists of 11 residues. Germline V gene lookup returns CDR1 DFQATT and CDR2 SNEGSKA (reference sequence). The CDR3 loop reads CSALHGAEQFF. As DNA, the CDR3 is TGCAGTGCTCTCCATGGGGCTGAGCAGTTCTTC.

The chain employs TRBV7-9 and TRBJ2-2; perhaps TRBD2 as D (7 bases). The CDR3 spans 15 residues. In germline, CDR1 is SEHNR, CDR2 FQNEAQ (reference sequence). V shed 1 base and J shed 7 bases, with 13 bases lying between them. CDR3 in amino acids: CASSLERGAVGELFF. Here the CDR3 DNA reads TGTGCCAGCAGCTTAGAACGGGGGGCAGTCGGGGAGCTGTTTTTT.

The V and J genes are TRBV18 and TRBJ2-3, with D maybe TRBD2 (5 bases). CDR1 is KGHSH, CDR2 LQKENI, per germline. V was clipped by 4 bases and J by 2 bases, with 7 bases between them. The CDR3 contains 13 residues. CDR3 in DNA: TGTGCCAGCTCACTCGGGGACACAGATACGCAGTATTTT. Amino acid sequence: CASSLGDTDTQYF.

CDR3 amino acids: CASSPWGGLYEQYF. In DNA form, the CDR3 reads TGTGCCAGTAGTCCGTGGGGCGGCCTTTACGAGCAGTACTTC. The rearrangement uses TRBV19 and TRBJ2-7; possible D gene TRBD1, 5 bases. This CDR3 is built from 14 residues. V was shortened by 5 bases and J by 4 bases, with 15 bases between the two germline ends. Germline V gives CDR1 LNHDA, CDR2 SQIVND (reference sequence).

This clone was observed a single time. The rearrangement uses TRBV25-1 and TRBJ2-1; perhaps TRBD1 as D (5 bases). This CDR3 region has 15 residues. Deletions cut 4 bases from V and 0 bases from J, with 10 bases between. The germline gives CDR1 MGHDK, CDR2 SYGVNS. The CDR3 sequence: CASSGAGISYNEQFF. In DNA form, the CDR3 reads TGTGCCAGCAGTGGGGCAGGGATCTCCTACAATGAGCAGTTCTTC.

The chain has TRBV18 and TRBJ2-5, with D possibly matching TRBD2 (6 bases). This CDR3 is built from 16 residues. Per the germline V gene, CDR1 is KGHSH and CDR2 is LQKENI. The V end was cut by 4 bases, the J end by 3 bases, with 18 bases between. Here the CDR3 reads CASSLREVSFEETQYF. The CDR3 region has the DNA TGTGCCAGCTCACTGAGGGAGGTGAGCTTTGAAGAGACCCAGTACTTC.

This clone appeared once. The gene calls are TRBV9 and TRBJ1-3; D is unresolved. V lost 0 bases and J lost 0, with 7 bases in between. This CDR3 has 15 residues. The germline gives CDR1 SGDLS, CDR2 YYNGEE. CDR3 in amino acids: CASSVAEGSGNTIYF. Here the CDR3 DNA reads TGTGCCAGCAGCGTAGCTGAGGGCTCTGGAAACACCATATATTTT.

The chain employs TRBV18 and TRBJ1-2, with 9 bases matching TRBD1. This CDR3 is 13 amino acids long. Germline V gene lookup returns CDR1 KGHSH and CDR2 LQKENI. Trimming removed 5 bases from V and 10 bases from J; junction bases left unmatched: 8. CDR3 in DNA: TGTGCCAGCTCAGCGGACAGGGGATCGAACTACACCTTC. This codes for CASSADRGSNYTF.

This clone has just one count. CDR3 coding DNA: TGTGCCAGCAGCCAAGGGGGAGTTTCACCCCTCCACTTT. This translates into CASSQGGVSPLHF. This chain uses TRBV4-2 with TRBJ1-6; no clear D gene. CDR3 length equals 13 residues. With 1 base removed from V and 9 bases from J, the gap between germline ends came to 7 bases. Germline loops: CDR1 LGHNA, CDR2 YNFKEQ.

The rearrangement joins TRBV19 to TRBJ2-7, with TRBD2 identical over 8 bases. V trimming: 7 bases; J trimming: 3 bases; junction bases outside the gene matches: 11. Germline CDR1 reads LNHDA; CDR2 reads SQIVND (reference sequence). The CDR3 consists of 15 residues. The CDR3: CASMTGPREGYEQYF. In DNA form, the CDR3 reads TGTGCCAGTATGACTGGCCCCCGGGAGGGCTACGAGCAGTACTTC.

This sequence joins TRBV7-9 and TRBJ2-7; possibly TRBD1 for D (6 bases). CDR1 and CDR2 from the germline V gene are SEHNR and FQNEAQ (reference sequence). CDR3 length: 13 residues. V lost 5 bases and J 3 bases, leaving 11 bases between the germline ends. The CDR3 nucleotides read TGTGCCAGCAGCGCCCGGGACAACTACGAGCAGTACTTC. Encoded protein: CASSARDNYEQYF.

The chain joins TRBV5-4 to TRBJ1-4; TRBD1 matches at 7 bases. The CDR3 consists of 15 residues. Trimming at V came to 3 bases and at J to 5 bases, leaving 7 bases not matched to a gene. From germline, CDR1 is SGHNT and CDR2 YYREEE (reference sequence). CDR3 amino acids: CASSSRDRENEKLFF. CDR3 bases: TGTGCCAGCAGCTCCCGGGACAGAGAAAATGAAAAACTGTTTTTT.

This clone was seen just once. The chain uses TRBV7-8 and TRBJ2-2, with a tentative D call TRBD2 (5 bases). Germline V lookup: CDR1 SGHVS, CDR2 FQNEAQ. This CDR3 has 17 residues. Trimming took off 0 bases at V and 1 base at J, with 12 bases between the two ends. CDR3 in DNA: TGTGCCAGCAGCTTAGCGCTCGAGCGGAGGAACACCGGGGAGCTGTTTTTT. Translated, it gives CASSLALERRNTGELFF.

This chain connects TRBV2 to TRBJ1-4; tentatively, D is TRBD1 (6 bases). The CDR3 sequence is 15 residues long. The germline V and J ends were trimmed by 5 bases and 5 bases, with 15 bases remaining between them. Looked up from germline, CDR1 is SNHLY and CDR2 is FYNNEI. The CDR3: CASSKEGVRNEKLFF. As DNA, the CDR3 is TGTGCCAGCAGTAAAGAGGGGGTACGAAATGAAAAACTGTTTTTT.

The chain joins TRBV5-4 to TRBJ1-2; TRBD1 matches at 7 bases. The CDR3 consists of 14 residues. Trimming removed 0 bases from V and 3 bases from J; junction bases left unmatched: 2. Germline V gene data show CDR1 as SGHNT and CDR2 as YYREEE (reference sequence). CDR3 protein: CASSLVQGDYGYTF. Here the CDR3 DNA reads TGTGCCAGCAGCTTGGTCCAGGGGGACTATGGCTACACCTTC.

The rearrangement joins TRBV6-1 to TRBJ1-1, with 7 bases lining up with TRBD1. V lost 7 bases to trimming and J lost 5 bases; unmatched junction nucleotides: 7. The CDR3 has 13 amino acids. The germline gives CDR1 MNHNS, CDR2 SASEGT. In nucleotides, the CDR3 is TGTGCCAGCATTAAGGGGGCGTGGACTGAAGCTTTCTTT. It specifies CASIKGAWTEAFF.